Following are 19 T cell receptor beta chains from one sample sequenced in a study of T cells in Graves' hyperthyroidism and ophthalmopathy. TCR beta CDR3 regions were amplified from RNA. Researchers ran a first-round RT-PCR on the TCR CDR3 using the HTBI primer set. TCRdb reprocessed the multiplex PCR reads with MiXCR, giving one entry per CDR3 protein. Among some 340,000 distinct CDR3 sequences listed, about 13% were seen once. Sequencing input: blood. These receptors all come from a woman aged 40 to 49 with Graves' ophthalmopathy.

This clonotype was seen a handful of times. The J gene is TRBJ1-3, the V gene TRBV18; 8 bases match TRBD1. Germline CDR1 KGHSH, CDR2 LQKENI. This CDR3 contains 15 residues. V trimming: 5 bases; J trimming: 0 bases; junction bases outside the gene matches: 3. The CDR3 DNA sequence: TGTGCCAGCTCAAGACAGGGGACCTCTGGAAACACCATATATTTT. This translates into CASSRQGTSGNTIYF.

The rearrangement uses TRBV28 and TRBJ2-5; the match to TRBD1 covers 10 bases. This CDR3 region has 18 residues. In germline, CDR1 is MDHEN, CDR2 SYDVKM. Unmatched junction bases numbered 15, after V lost 4 bases and J lost 4 bases. The CDR3 bases are TGTGCCAGCAGTTCCTCCGGGACAGGGGTACGAGGGTTAGAGACCCAGTACTTC. Translated: CASSSSGTGVRGLETQYF.

This clonotype was detected many times. The chain couples TRBV10-3 to TRBJ1-5; D is unresolved. Germline V gene data show CDR1 as ENHRY and CDR2 as SYGVKD. The CDR3 consists of 14 residues. Trimming cost V 0 bases and J 2 bases, with 5 bases left between them. CDR3 DNA sequence: TGTGCCATCAGTGAGTCGGGCGGCAATCAGCCCCAGCATTTT. Protein: CAISESGGNQPQHF.

This clonotype was observed a handful of times. The chain couples TRBV6-1 to TRBJ2-1; D is perhaps TRBD1 or TRBD2 (5 bases each). Deletions cut 5 bases from V and 4 bases from J, with 18 bases between. CDR3 length: 16 residues. Germline CDR1 is MNHNS and CDR2 is SASEGT. CDR3 coding DNA: TGTGCCAGCAGTAGCCTTGGGGGACCCCAATACAATGAGCAGTTCTTC. As protein: CASSSLGGPQYNEQFF.

This clonotype was counted ten times or more. This chain joins TRBV5-1 and TRBJ1-1; TRBD1 is a possible D gene (6 bases). Germline values: CDR1 SGHRS, CDR2 YFSETQ. V lost 4 bases and J lost 2, with 18 bases in between. The CDR3 is made up of 16 amino acids. The CDR3 region is CASSREGHRANTEAFF. In DNA form, the CDR3 reads TGCGCCAGCAGCCGGGAAGGTCACAGGGCAAACACTGAAGCTTTCTTT. Full variable domain (remainder filled in from reference TRBV5-1 and TRBJ1-1): KAGVTQTPRYLIKTRGQQVTLSCSPISGHRSVSWYQQTPGQGLQFLFEYFSETQRNKGNFPGRFSGRQFSNSRSEMNVSTLELGDSALYLCASSREGHRANTEAFFGQGTRLTVV.

This clonotype was seen repeatedly, ten times or more. The chain employs TRBV7-2 and TRBJ2-7, with D unclear. CDR3 length: 17 residues. Germline CDR1 is SGHTA and CDR2 is FQGNSA. V lost 1 base and J lost 3, with 19 bases in between. The CDR3 coding sequence is TGTGCCAGCAGCTTAGTGGCGTCGGCCATACTTCACTACGAGCAGTACTTC. This sequence encodes CASSLVASAILHYEQYF.

This clonotype was recorded many times. The chain has TRBV10-1 and TRBJ1-2; maybe TRBD1 (5 bases). Germline V CDR1 and CDR2: WNHNN, SYGVQD (reference sequence). The CDR3 covers 14 residues. The ends were cut back, 8 bases at V and 1 base at J, with 14 bases in the middle. CDR3 in DNA: TGCGCCAGCCTCGAGCGGGACCGTAACTATGGCTACACCTTC. Its translation: CASLERDRNYGYTF.

This clonotype was recorded a few times. The chain has TRBV7-6 and TRBJ2-3, with a weak D call TRBD2 (6 bases). CDR1 and CDR2 (germline): SGHVS, FNYEAQ. The CDR3 has 17 amino acids. Trimming cost V 1 base and J 4 bases, with 18 bases left between them. CDR3 loop: CASSLELGLARADTQYF. CDR3 sequence (DNA): TGTGCCAGCAGCTTAGAGTTGGGCCTAGCGAGGGCAGATACGCAGTATTTT.

This clonotype occurred a few times. The CDR3 region has the DNA TGTGCCTGGAGTGTACAGGGGATCCACGAGCAGTACTTC. It codes for CAWSVQGIHEQYF. The chain couples TRBV30 to TRBJ2-7, with 7 bases matching TRBD1. CDR1 is GTSNPN, CDR2 SVGIG, per germline (reference sequence). Unmatched junction bases numbered 4, after V lost 0 bases and J lost 5 bases. CDR3 length equals 13 residues.

The V and J genes are TRBV4-1 and TRBJ2-7; the D is unclear. V was trimmed by 1 base and J by 6 bases, leaving 10 bases between them. CDR3 length: 13 amino acids. Germline lookup yields CDR1 MGHRA and CDR2 YSYEKL. The DNA of the CDR3 is TGCGCCAGCAGCCAAGTCTCGGTGGGCGAGCAGTACTTC. Encoded protein: CASSQVSVGEQYF.

This clonotype was observed many times. The chain carries TRBV11-3 and TRBJ2-3; no clear D. This CDR3 contains 15 residues. Trimming took off 0 bases at V and 2 bases at J, with 9 bases between the two ends. From germline, CDR1 is SGHNT and CDR2 YENEEA. CDR3 coding DNA: TGTGCCAGCAGCTTAGATCCCACATCCACAGATACGCAGTATTTT. As protein: CASSLDPTSTDTQYF.

This clonotype was observed a handful of times. This chain links TRBV27 with TRBJ2-3; tentatively, D is TRBD2 (6 bases). The CDR3 contains 15 residues. The germline CDR1 and CDR2 sequences are MNHEY and SMNVEV (reference sequence). The ends were cut back, 3 bases at V and 4 bases at J, with 14 bases in the middle. Here the CDR3 reads CASSFLAEGADTQYF. Written as DNA, the CDR3 is TGTGCCAGCAGTTTTCTCGCGGAGGGAGCAGATACGCAGTATTTT.

V is TRBV20-1 and J is TRBJ1-6; a weak D match, TRBD1 (5 bases). CDR1 is DFQATT and CDR2 is SNEGSKA in the germline V gene (reference sequence). This CDR3 is 15 amino acids long. Trimming shortened V by 1 base and J by 9 bases, and 16 bases separated the two germline ends. The chain's CDR3 is CSARGGGGSGSPLHF. The CDR3 region has the DNA TGCAGTGCTAGAGGGGGGGGAGGCTCGGGTTCACCCCTCCACTTT.

This clonotype was counted at least ten times. The chain links TRBV28 to TRBJ1-6; 9 bases agree with TRBD1. V shed 5 bases and J 11 bases; nucleotides not matched to a gene: 19. The CDR3 consists of 18 residues. Per germline, CDR1 MDHEN and CDR2 SYDVKM. The DNA for the CDR3 is TGTGCCAGCAGTCCCCCCCAGTATGGGGACAGGGTGATTCCACCCCTCCACTTT. It codes for CASSPPQYGDRVIPPLHF.

This clonotype occurred many times. This chain joins TRBV2 and TRBJ1-2; 7 positions match TRBD1. The CDR3 has 13 amino acids. Trimming cost V 6 bases and J 8 bases; bases outside gene matches: 9. Germline-derived CDR1 and CDR2 are SNHLY and FYNNEI. For the CDR3, the DNA is TGTGCCAGCAGACCCGACAGGGAGATCGGCTACACCTTC. Its protein product is CASRPDREIGYTF. Full variable domain (outside the CDR3, taken from reference TRBV2 and TRBJ1-2): EPEVTQTPSHQVTQMGQEVILRCVPISNHLYFYWYRQILGQKVEFLVSFYNNEISEKSEIFDDQFSVERPDGSNFTLKIRSTKLEDSAMYFCASRPDREIGYTFGSGTRLTVV.

V and J are TRBV4-1 and TRBJ2-2, with 7 bases fitting TRBD1. Trimming removed 8 bases from V and 0 bases from J; junction bases left unmatched: 3. This CDR3 spans 14 amino acids. Germline loops: CDR1 MGHRA, CDR2 YSYEKL. CDR3 region: CASRGQTNTGELFF. In DNA, the CDR3 is TGCGCCAGCCGGGGACAGACGAACACCGGGGAGCTGTTTTTT.

Many counts were recorded for this clonotype. The chain recombines TRBV24-1 with TRBJ2-3; perhaps TRBD1 as D (6 bases). The CDR3 covers 14 residues. The ends were cut back, 3 bases at V and 6 bases at J, with 12 bases in the middle. From germline, CDR1 is KGHDR and CDR2 SFDVKD. The CDR3 loop is CATSDPDRPDTQYF. The CDR3 DNA reads TGTGCCACCAGTGATCCCGACAGGCCGGATACGCAGTATTTT.

The chain uses TRBV30 and TRBJ1-1; D remains ambiguous. V was trimmed by 0 bases and J by 2 bases, leaving 16 bases between them. The length of the CDR3 is 16 residues. Germline lookup yields CDR1 GTSNPN and CDR2 SVGIG (reference sequence). CDR3 coding DNA: TGTGCCTGGAGTGTATACCCCGGGGTGGTAAACACTGAAGCTTTCTTT. This translates into CAWSVYPGVVNTEAFF.

The rearrangement joins TRBV20-1 to TRBJ1-1; D unclear. CDR1 DFQATT and CDR2 SNEGSKA come from the germline V gene (reference sequence). The CDR3 sequence is 15 residues long. V lost 0 bases to trimming and J lost 3 bases, with 14 bases between them. The chain's CDR3 is CSAREFRGSDTEAFF. Written as DNA, the CDR3 is TGCAGTGCTAGAGAGTTTCGGGGAAGCGACACTGAAGCTTTCTTT.